This is a list of T cell receptor beta chains from one sample in a study of identical twins. Each CDR3 protein is one row after TCRdb ran MiXCR on the 5' RACE reads. The sample includes 500,000 to 650,000 distinct CDR3 sequences, just over 7% of them seen just once. The sample also formed part of further work on yellow fever vaccine responses in identical twins.

The specimen sequenced was PBMCs. Source of these receptors: a woman under 30 in good health. Both conserved end residues are part of each CDR3. D genes are given only for firm matches. Only some rows state a clone size, as once, few, many or a class for expanded clones.

. | TRBJ2-5 | 16 | few | TRBV7-2 | CASSSQMGLVQETQYF | TGTGCCAGCAGTTCCCAAATGGGACTGGTCCAAGAGACCCAGTACTTC
. | TRBJ2-6 | 18 | few | TRBV5-1 | CASSLEVTAISGANVLTF | TGCGCCAGCAGCTTGGAGGTCACAGCCATCTCTGGGGCCAACGTCCTGACTTTC
TRBD1 | TRBJ1-1 | 15 | many | TRBV3-1 | CACSKTGGKNTEAFF | TGTGCCTGTTCCAAGACAGGGGGAAAGAACACTGAAGCTTTCTTT
. | TRBJ1-5 | 15 | many | TRBV5-1 | CASSISGFGNQPQHF | TGCGCCAGCAGCATTTCGGGTTTTGGGAATCAGCCCCAGCATTTT
. | TRBJ2-1 | 17 | . | TRBV20-1 | CSARDVERGLSYNEQFF | TGCAGTGCTAGAGATGTCGAACGCGGGCTATCCTACAATGAGCAGTTCTTC
. | TRBJ1-4 | 13 | . | TRBV5-1 | CASSWDRERKLFF | TGCGCCAGCAGCTGGGACCGGGAACGGAAACTGTTTTTT
. | TRBJ2-3 | 15 | . | TRBV9 | CASSAWGYSTDTQYF | TGTGCCAGCAGCGCGTGGGGTTATAGCACAGATACGCAGTATTTT
. | TRBJ2-7 | 12 | . | TRBV18 | CASSPPSGEQYF | TGTGCCAGCTCACCACCAAGTGGGGAGCAGTACTTC
. | TRBJ2-1 | 15 | . | TRBV5-1 | CASSSDGGSYNEQFF | TGCGCCAGCAGCTCGGACGGGGGTTCCTACAATGAGCAGTTCTTC
. | TRBJ2-1 | 16 | few | TRBV6-1 | CASSVSGVSSYNEQFF | TGTGCCAGCAGTGTCTCCGGGGTGAGCTCCTACAATGAGCAGTTCTTC
. | TRBJ1-2 | 17 | few | TRBV11-2 | CASSLDMLVAANYGYTF | TGTGCCAGCAGCTTAGATATGTTGGTGGCAGCAAACTATGGCTACACCTTC
TRBD2 | TRBJ2-7 | 13 | many | TRBV20-1 | CSARTSGRFEQYF | TGCAGTGCTAGAACTAGCGGGAGGTTCGAGCAGTACTTC
TRBD1 | TRBJ2-1 | 15 | many | TRBV24-1 | CATSVGTGSNNEQFF | TGTGCCACCAGTGTTGGGACAGGGTCCAACAATGAGCAGTTCTTC
. | TRBJ1-5 | 13 | many | TRBV24-1 | CATAGGSNQPQHF | TGTGCCACGGCGGGTGGGTCAAATCAGCCCCAGCATTTT
TRBD2 | TRBJ2-7 | 15 | many | TRBV7-9 | CASSLLAGIKYEQYF | TGTGCCAGCAGCTTACTAGCGGGAATAAAGTACGAGCAGTACTTC
. | TRBJ2-5 | 14 | few | TRBV11-2 | CASSLGQKRETQYF | TGTGCCAGCAGCTTAGGTCAGAAACGAGAGACCCAGTACTTC
TRBD1 | TRBJ2-5 | 16 | . | TRBV27 | CASSSHGTGRGGTQYF | TGTGCCAGCAGTTCCCACGGGACAGGTCGAGGTGGGACCCAGTACTTC
. | TRBJ2-3 | 14 | . | TRBV2 | CASREGGGTDTQYF | TGTGCCAGCAGGGAAGGTGGGGGCACAGATACGCAGTATTTT
. | TRBJ1-5 | 13 | . | TRBV10-1 | CASSGTSIQPQHF | TGCGCCAGCAGTGGGACATCGATTCAGCCCCAGCATTTT
. | TRBJ2-1 | 15 | few | TRBV28 | CASRYAGPYYNEQFF | TGTGCCAGCAGGTACGCGGGACCCTACTACAATGAGCAGTTCTTC
TRBD1 | TRBJ1-1 | 16 | . | TRBV10-2 | CASSRPGTGLNTEAFF | TGCGCCAGCAGTCGTCCCGGGACAGGACTGAACACTGAAGCTTTCTTT
. | TRBJ2-3 | 13 | many | TRBV10-3 | CAISDRATDTQYF | TGTGCCATCAGTGACAGAGCCACAGATACGCAGTATTTT
TRBD1 | TRBJ1-6 | 17 | few | TRBV6-1 | CASRRGQGASYNSPLHF | TGTGCCAGCAGAAGGGGACAGGGGGCATCCTATAATTCACCCCTCCACTTT
TRBD1 | TRBJ1-1 | 16 | few | TRBV12-3/TRBV12-4 | CASSSPTGGPYTEAFF | TGTGCCAGCAGTTCTCCGACAGGGGGCCCCTACACTGAAGCTTTCTTT
. | TRBJ2-1 | 12 | many | TRBV20-1 | CSARVGGQEQFF | TGCAGTGCTAGAGTGGGGGGCCAGGAGCAGTTCTTC